The rows below give T cell receptor beta chains drawn from one sample of a study of shared clonotypes between healthy human individuals. Assay used: immunoSEQ multiplex PCR; TCRdb lists only in-frame clones, some missing. The table includes about 650,000 clones, 95% to 96% detected once. Sample: naive CD8+ T cells sorted from blood. The source of these receptors is a woman younger than 45 in good health. The CDR3 runs from the conserved cysteine through the conserved F or W. D genes are given only for firm matches. Not all rows give a size; the values are once, few, many and, for expanded clones, a class.

j_call v_call clone_size d_call cdr3_nt cdr3_aa
TRBJ2-1 TRBV15 - TRBD2 TGTGCCACCAGCAGGCAGCGGGAGGGGCGGGACAATGAGCAGTTCTTC CATSRQREGRDNEQFF
TRBJ2-5 TRBV28 - - TGTGCCAGCAGAATACTTGGCAGGGAAGAGACCCAGTACTTC CASRILGREETQYF
TRBJ1-5 TRBV4-1 - - TGCGCCAGCAGCCAAAGTCCGGATTTAGGGCGTAGCAATCAGCCCCAGCATTTT CASSQSPDLGRSNQPQHF
TRBJ2-7 TRBV11-2 once - TGTGCCAGCGGCGGGGGAACAGGGGCCCACTACGAGCAGTACTTC CASGGGTGAHYEQYF
TRBJ2-3 TRBV6-4 - TRBD2 TGTGCCAGCAGCCAGACTAGCGGGGGGAGAGATACGCAGTATTTT CASSQTSGGRDTQYF
TRBJ2-3 TRBV7-9 - TRBD2 TGTGCCAGCAGTATCAGCCTCGGGACTAGCGGGAAGAGCACAGATACGCAGTATTTT CASSISLGTSGKSTDTQYF
TRBJ2-1 TRBV10-1 - TRBD1 TGCGCCAGCAGTGAAACCGGGACAGCACAGAATGAGCAGTTCTTC CASSETGTAQNEQFF
TRBJ2-1 TRBV4-1 - - TGCGCCAGCAGCCAAGGGAGGGGGGATGAGCAGTTCTTC CASSQGRGDEQFF
TRBJ1-2 TRBV19 - - TGTGCCAGTAGTATGGGCGGCTATGGCTACACCTTC CASSMGGYGYTF
TRBJ2-7 TRBV19 - - TGTGCCAGTAGTTGGACGGAGAGCTCCTACGAGCAGTACTTC CASSWTESSYEQYF
TRBJ1-5 TRBV7-9 - - TGTGCCAGCAGTCTCGGGGGCGGGCAGCCCCAGCATTTT CASSLGGGQPQHF
TRBJ2-7 TRBV2 - - TGTGCCAGCGGGTCCGGCGCCAGCTCCTACGAGCAGTACTTC CASGSGASSYEQYF
TRBJ2-5 TRBV27 - TRBD2 TGTGCCAGCAGTGGATCGGGACTAGCGGATACGGAGCAGTACTTC CASSGSGLADTEQYF
TRBJ2-1 TRBV28 - - TGTGCCAGCAATCCGGGGTCTGATGAGCAGTTCTTC CASNPGSDEQFF
TRBJ1-2 TRBV11-2 - TRBD1 TGTGCCAGCAGCTTCGGGACAGGGAGCTACACCTTC CASSFGTGSYTF
TRBJ1-3 TRBV6-5 - - TGTGCCAGCAGTTACAGCTCTGGAAACACCATATATTTT CASSYSSGNTIYF
TRBJ2-7 TRBV15 - - TGTGCCACCAGCAGAGAGTACGTCTACGAGCAGTACTTC CATSREYVYEQYF
TRBJ1-1 TRBV28 - - TGTGCCAGCAGTTTATCCGGGGGCCGGAACACTGAAGCTTTCTTT CASSLSGGRNTEAFF
TRBJ1-4 TRBV30 - - TGTGCCTGGAGTGACCTAACTAATGAAAAACTGTTTTTT CAWSDLTNEKLFF
TRBJ1-5 TRBV6-5 few - TGTGCCAGCAACCCCGGACGGAGCAATCAGCCCCAGCATTTT CASNPGRSNQPQHF
TRBJ1-5 TRBV5-6 - TRBD1 TGTGCCAGCAGCTTCAGGACAGGAAGTCAGCCCCAGCATTTT CASSFRTGSQPQHF
TRBJ1-2 TRBV13 - - TGTGCCAGCAGCCCCACTGGGGGGTATGGCTACACCTTC CASSPTGGYGYTF
TRBJ2-7 TRBV27 - - TGTGCCAGCAGTTTCAGGACTACCCCCTACGAGCAGTACTTC CASSFRTTPYEQYF
TRBJ1-2 TRBV9 - TRBD1 TGTGCCAGCAGCGGATGGAGGGGACAGGGTAACTATGGCTACACCTTC CASSGWRGQGNYGYTF
TRBJ1-1 TRBV7-9 - - TGTGCCAGCAGCGATAGAATGGGGACCGGCGGTGAAGCTTTCTTT CASSDRMGTGGEAFF
TRBJ1-1 TRBV21-1 few - TGTGCCAGCAGCAGGGCTGGGGCTTTCTTT CASSRAGAFF
TRBJ2-3 TRBV28 - - TGTGCCAGCAGTTTCCTCCTAGCCAGGGCAGATACGCAGTATTTT CASSFLLARADTQYF
TRBJ2-3 TRBV9 - TRBD2 TGTGCCAGCAGCGTAGGAACTAGCGGGAGGGCAGGGGATACGCAGTATTTT CASSVGTSGRAGDTQYF
TRBJ2-4 TRBV7-9 - - TGTGCCAGCAGCTTCCCAGGGCCAATGGGCAAAAACATTCAGTACTTC CASSFPGPMGKNIQYF
TRBJ2-7 TRBV4-1 - - TGCGCCAGCAGCCAATTTAGTGTCGGGATGGGTAGGGAGCAGTACTTC CASSQFSVGMGREQYF
TRBJ2-7 TRBV19 - - TGTGCCAGTAGTATAGAGTTCGGAGGCCTCGCCTACGAGCAGTACTTC CASSIEFGGLAYEQYF
TRBJ1-4 TRBV7-9 - - TGTGCCAGCAGCTTTGGCCCACGGGGGAATGAAAAACTGTTTTTT CASSFGPRGNEKLFF
TRBJ1-4 TRBV5-1 - TRBD1 TGCGCCAGCAGCTTGGGGTCAGGGGGCAATGAAAAACTGTTTTTT CASSLGSGGNEKLFF
TRBJ2-7 TRBV19 - TRBD2 TGTGCCAGTAGTAGCGGGAGCTCCTACGAGCAGTACTTC CASSSGSSYEQYF